One and the same sample provided the 26 T cell receptor beta chains below, sequenced in a study of control samples from healthy donors and cancer patients. Clones were read by immunoSEQ multiplex PCR, and TCRdb kept only the in-frame ones, dropping some. The sample shows under 450,000 clones, more than 80% of them seen only once. Sequencing was carried out using PBMCs. Receptors originate from a man aged 35 to 55 with head and neck cancer.

To note about this clone: Within the sample, other DNA sequences also encode this same CDR3. J is TRBJ1-2 and V is TRBV28; no firm D call. Trimming took off 2 bases at V and 4 bases at J, with 5 bases between the two ends. Germline V gives CDR1 MDHEN, CDR2 SYDVKM. The CDR3 is made up of 12 amino acids. CDR3 sequence: CASSLPGYGYTF. The CDR3 coding sequence is TGTGCCAGCAGTTTACCGGGCTATGGCTACACCTTC.

J is TRBJ2-1 and V is TRBV18; D is undetermined. V lost 3 bases to trimming and J lost 2 bases, with 11 bases between them. Germline-derived CDR1 and CDR2 are KGHSH and LQKENI. The CDR3 consists of 15 residues. DNA for the CDR3: TGTGCCAGCTCACCTCGGTTCCCCCCCTACAATGAGCAGTTCTTC. Protein product: CASSPRFPPYNEQFF.

This chain uses TRBV12-3 or TRBV12-4 with TRBJ2-5; TRBD1 is a possible D gene (5 bases). This CDR3 region has 11 residues. V lost 6 bases, J lost 8 bases, and 10 bases lay in between. The CDR3 nucleotides read TGTGCCAGCAGATTTGACAGCACCCAGTACTTC. Protein: CASRFDSTQYF.

The chain is built from TRBV15 and TRBJ1-2; a possible D gene is TRBD1 (5 bases). V lost 0 bases to trimming and J lost 4 bases, with 9 bases between them. The length of the CDR3 is 14 residues. CDR1 and CDR2 from the germline V gene are LNHNV and YYDKDF (reference sequence). Here the CDR3 reads CATSREGEGYGYTF. CDR3 coding DNA: TGTGCCACCAGCAGAGAGGGGGAAGGCTATGGCTACACCTTC. The full variable domain, rest sourced from reference TRBV15 and TRBJ1-2, is DAMVIQNPRYQVTQFGKPVTLSCSQTLNHNVMYWYQQKSSQAPKLLFHYYDKDFNNEADTPDNFQSRRPNTSFCFLDIRSPGLGDTAMYLCATSREGEGYGYTFGSGTRLTVV.

The V call is TRBV30, the J call TRBJ1-1; no definite D call. The CDR3 runs 14 residues. Looked up from germline, CDR1 is GTSNPN and CDR2 is SVGIG (reference sequence). V shed 0 bases and J shed 11 bases, with 19 bases lying between them. In DNA form, the CDR3 reads TGTGCCTGGAGTGTACCAATGTCCCAGAGTAAGGCTTTCTTT. Its translation: CAWSVPMSQSKAFF.

The rearrangement joins TRBV28 to TRBJ2-7, with D tentatively TRBD2 (6 bases). Trimming stripped 6 bases from V and 0 bases from J, with 18 bases between. The CDR3 length is 16 residues. CDR1 and CDR2 from the germline V gene are MDHEN and SYDVKM. This chain's CDR3 is CASSRPGLTSSYEQYF. The CDR3, as DNA: TGTGCCAGCAGCCGCCCGGGACTTACGAGCTCCTACGAGCAGTACTTC.

The chain carries TRBV3-1 (or the pseudogene TRBV3-2) and TRBJ1-1; D unresolved. This CDR3 contains 13 residues. V shed 0 bases and J shed 3 bases, with 5 bases lying between them. Germline V gives CDR1 LGHDT, CDR2 YNNKEL (reference sequence). The CDR3 coding sequence is TGTGCCAGCAGCCAAGATACGTACACTGAAGCTTTCTTT. Translated: CASSQDTYTEAFF.

V usage is TRBV6-2 or TRBV6-3 and J usage is TRBJ2-7; 7 nucleotides agree with TRBD1. From germline, CDR1 is MNHEY and CDR2 SVGEGT. V was pared by 0 bases and J by 7 bases, with 12 bases of the junction left unmatched. The CDR3 spans 16 residues. CDR3 sequence: CASSYSTGVRIREQYF. CDR3 DNA: TGTGCCAGCAGTTACTCAACAGGGGTCCGTATTCGGGAGCAGTACTTC.

The rearrangement joins TRBV5-5 to TRBJ2-2, with 7 bases matching TRBD1. CDR3 size: 14 residues. Germline trimming cut 5 bases from V and 1 base from J; bases unmatched to any gene: 2. Germline V gene sequence: CDR1 SGHKS, CDR2 YYEKEE (reference sequence). The CDR3: CASRGTVNTGELFF. In nucleotides, the CDR3 is TGTGCCAGCAGGGGGACAGTGAACACCGGGGAGCTGTTTTTT.

The V and J genes are TRBV11-1 and TRBJ2-3; D unclear. The CDR3 extends over 16 amino acids. The V gene lost 5 bases and the J gene lost 1 base, with 16 bases spanning the gap. CDR1 SGHAT and CDR2 FQDESV come from the germline V gene (reference sequence). CDR3 protein: CASSPRHTPGTDTQYF. In DNA, the CDR3 is TGTGCCAGCAGCCCGAGACATACACCGGGCACAGATACGCAGTATTTT.

CDR3 residues: CSVYGVVGATDYGYTF. The CDR3 DNA follows: TGCAGCGTTTATGGGGTGGTGGGCGCTACGGACTATGGCTACACCTTC. V gene TRBV29-1 combines with J gene TRBJ1-2; D is unclear. The CDR3 runs 16 residues. Germline V CDR1 and CDR2: SQVTM, ANQGSEA. Deletions cut 5 bases from V and 3 bases from J, with 22 bases between.

This sequence joins TRBV12-5 and TRBJ1-5; 8 positions match TRBD1. The CDR3 runs 19 residues. V trimming: 1 base; J trimming: 3 bases; junction bases outside the gene matches: 14. Germline CDR1 reads LGHNT; CDR2 reads FRNRAP. The DNA of the CDR3 is TGTGCTAGTGGTTTGGACCGGAAAACGACAGGGGAAAACAATCAGCCCCAGCATTTT. Protein sequence: CASGLDRKTTGENNQPQHF.

This chain connects TRBV5-6 to TRBJ2-2, with no clear D. The ends were cut back, 4 bases at V and 5 bases at J, with 15 bases in the middle. CDR1 and CDR2 (germline): SGHDT, YYEEEE. The CDR3 spans 15 residues. CDR3 in amino acids: CASSADGRATGELFF. The CDR3 DNA is TGTGCCAGCAGCGCCGACGGTCGAGCGACCGGGGAGCTGTTTTTT.

This chain uses TRBV4-3 with TRBJ2-6; D unclear. Between the trimmed V and J ends, which lost 4 bases and 0 bases, there was a span of 13 bases. Germline-derived CDR1 and CDR2 are LGHNA and YSLEER. This CDR3 contains 17 residues. CDR3 nucleotide sequence: TGCGCCAGCAGCCCACGGACCCACTTCTCTGGGGCCAACGTCCTGACTTTC. Residues: CASSPRTHFSGANVLTF.

V is TRBV6-2 or TRBV6-3 and J is TRBJ1-4; TRBD1 might be the D (5 bases). V was clipped by 2 bases and J by 4 bases, with 17 bases between them. The CDR3 is made up of 17 amino acids. Germline V gives CDR1 MNHEY, CDR2 SVGEGT. CDR3 loop: CASSYGKTRGVNEKLFF. CDR3 bases: TGTGCCAGCAGTTACGGGAAGACAAGGGGAGTTAATGAAAAACTGTTTTTT.

The chain couples TRBV6-6 to TRBJ2-5, with 7 bases identical to TRBD1. Losses at the gene ends were 6 bases for V and 2 bases for J; bases not matched to a gene: 9. This CDR3 contains 15 residues. CDR1 and CDR2 from the germline V gene are MNHNY and SVGAGI (reference sequence). CDR3: CASSLPGQRQETQYF. The CDR3 DNA reads TGTGCCAGCAGCCTACCGGGACAGAGGCAAGAGACCCAGTACTTC.

This clone came up once. V usage is TRBV6-5 and J usage is TRBJ2-3; 7 positions agree with TRBD2. Trimming removed 8 bases from V and 3 bases from J; junction bases left unmatched: 8. The CDR3 length is 14 residues. Germline assignment: CDR1 MNHEY and CDR2 SVGAGI. The CDR3 nucleotides read TGTGCCAGCGGACTGGGACTACAAACAGATACGCAGTATTTT. It translates to CASGLGLQTDTQYF.

The table lists this clone with a count of one. The CDR3 nucleotides are TGTGCCAGCACTAGACAGGGTTCGGGTCAGCCCCAGCATTTT. Protein: CASTRQGSGQPQHF. The J gene is TRBJ1-5, the V gene TRBV2; 7 bases are shared with TRBD1. The CDR3 runs to 14 residues. Germline V gives CDR1 SNHLY, CDR2 FYNNEI. Trimming took 7 bases from V and 6 from J; bases not matched to a gene: 9.

This chain joins TRBV2 and TRBJ2-6; the D gene could be TRBD1 or TRBD2 (5 bases each). V lost 6 bases and J lost 1, with 16 bases in between. Germline values: CDR1 SNHLY, CDR2 FYNNEI. This CDR3 spans 17 amino acids. The DNA for the CDR3 is TGTGCCAGCAGGGGGGAACAGTCGCTATCTGGGGCCAACGTCCTGACTTTC. Encoded protein: CASRGEQSLSGANVLTF.

This chain joins TRBV4-3 and TRBJ2-1; D may match TRBD1 or TRBD2 (5 bases each). Trimming removed 0 bases at V and 8 bases at J, with 14 bases between. Germline CDR1 is LGHNA and CDR2 is YSLEER. The CDR3 totals 15 residues. The CDR3: CASSQDRAVGDEQFF. The CDR3 nucleotides read TGCGCCAGCAGCCAAGATCGGGCCGTGGGGGATGAGCAGTTCTTC.

V gene TRBV30 combines with J gene TRBJ1-4, with TRBD1 identical over 10 bases. The V and J ends lost 4 bases and 8 bases, in that order; junction bases with no gene match: 13. This CDR3 spans 16 amino acids. Per germline, CDR1 GTSNPN and CDR2 SVGIG (reference sequence). CDR3 sequence: CAWNRGIGQGEEKLFF. CDR3 nucleotide sequence: TGTGCCTGGAATCGTGGGATTGGACAGGGGGAAGAAAAACTGTTTTTT.

J is TRBJ2-7 and V is TRBV10-2; D unresolved. CDR1 and CDR2 from the germline V gene are WSHSY and SAAADI. This CDR3 is 11 amino acids long. Trimming removed 2 bases from V and 4 bases from J, with 3 bases in between. CDR3 sequence reads: CASSERYEQYF. As DNA, the CDR3 is TGCGCCAGCAGTGAGAGGTACGAGCAGTACTTC.

This rearrangement joins TRBV7-2 to TRBJ2-7, with D possibly being TRBD1 (6 bases). Germline assignment: CDR1 SGHTA and CDR2 FQGNSA. The CDR3 contains 13 residues. With 1 base removed from V and 7 bases from J, the gap between germline ends came to 11 bases. The DNA for the CDR3 is TGTGCCAGCAGCTTAGGACAGGCCAGGGAGCAGTACTTC. It codes for CASSLGQAREQYF.

The V and J genes are TRBV7-9 and TRBJ2-3; 7 nucleotides line up with TRBD1. V was clipped by 5 bases and J by 1 base; unmatched bases: 12. CDR1 is SEHNR and CDR2 is FQNEAQ in the germline V gene (reference sequence). The CDR3 has 17 amino acids. Here the CDR3 reads CASSPRQGLSRTDTQYF. The CDR3 DNA reads as TGTGCCAGCAGCCCCCGACAGGGTCTAAGTCGCACAGATACGCAGTATTTT.

The CDR3 nucleotides read TGTGCCAGCAGCTCCCGGACAGGGGGCTACAATGAGCAGTTCTTC. Protein sequence: CASSSRTGGYNEQFF. The V gene is TRBV7-3, the J gene TRBJ2-1; 10 bases agree with TRBD1. This CDR3 is 15 amino acids long. CDR1 is SGHTA and CDR2 is FQGTGA in the germline V gene. V gave up 4 bases and J gave up 3 bases; unmatched junction bases: 3.

This clone is a singleton in its sample. V usage is TRBV7-9 and J usage is TRBJ2-1; D possibly matches TRBD1 or TRBD2 (5 bases each). This CDR3 is built from 13 residues. The V gene lost 4 bases and the J gene lost 6 bases, with 10 bases spanning the gap. Germline lookup yields CDR1 SEHNR and CDR2 FQNEAQ (reference sequence). As DNA, the CDR3 is TGTGCCAGCAGCTCCGGGACGGGCAATGAGCAGTTCTTC. Translating it yields CASSSGTGNEQFF.